One sample yielded the 6 T cell receptor beta chains listed below, sequenced in a study of blood T cells in healthy people across ages. With a J-beta primer mix and a sample-barcoded 5' primer, a second PCR ran 7 to 11 cycles. TCRdb used MiXCR to reprocess the 5' RACE reads, holding one entry per CDR3 protein. Among 540,000 or so distinct CDR3 sequences listed, roughly 43% were seen once. What was sequenced was blood. The receptor source for this set is a man older than 75 in good health.

V gene TRBV12-3 or TRBV12-4 combines with J gene TRBJ1-4; TRBD1 might be the D (6 bases). Trimming shortened V by 6 bases and J by 7 bases, and 15 bases separated the two germline ends. The length of the CDR3 is 14 residues. For the CDR3, the DNA is TGTGCCAGCAGCATAAGGGGGTTGGGTGAAAAACTGTTTTTT. Protein: CASSIRGLGEKLFF.

This clonotype was recorded only once. The CDR3 protein is CASSPGTTADANEQFF. Written as DNA, the CDR3 is TGTGCCAGCAGCCCCGGGACCACCGCTGATGCCAATGAGCAGTTCTTC. The V call is TRBV11-2, the J call TRBJ2-1; D assignment may be TRBD1 or TRBD2 (5 bases each). The CDR3 has 16 amino acids. Germline CDR1 SGHAT, CDR2 FQNNGV. The germline V and J ends were trimmed by 5 bases and 6 bases, with 20 bases remaining between them.

Concerning this clonotype itself: One junction end disagrees with the germline gene, perhaps due to a read error. This chain uses TRBV15 with TRBJ2-1; a possible D gene is TRBD1 (5 bases). The CDR3 runs 15 residues. The germline V gene encodes CDR1 LNHNV and CDR2 YYDKDF (reference sequence). CDR3: CTTSSRVSSYNEQFF. CDR3 nucleotides: TGTACCACCAGCTCCAGGGTGAGCTCCTACAATGAGCAGTTCTTC.

This clonotype has only a few counts. This chain connects TRBV4-3 to TRBJ1-6, with D hard to call. This CDR3 spans 13 amino acids. Trimming left V 1 base short and J 10 bases short, with 8 bases between. CDR1 is LGHNA and CDR2 is YSLEER in the germline V gene. CDR3 nucleotides: TGCGCCAGCAGCCAAGTAACGTCGTCACCCCTCCACTTT. As protein: CASSQVTSSPLHF.

The chain combines TRBV3-1 with TRBJ2-4; TRBD1 matches 8 bases. Looked up from germline, CDR1 is LGHDT and CDR2 is YNNKEL (reference sequence). The CDR3 sequence is 17 residues long. The V and J ends lost 2 bases and 0 bases, in that order; junction bases with no gene match: 6. Here the CDR3 DNA reads TGTGCCAGCAGCCAACTCGGACAGGGCTTAGCCAAAAACATTCAGTACTTC. It encodes CASSQLGQGLAKNIQYF.

V and J are TRBV29-1 and TRBJ2-1; D is possibly TRBD2 (5 bases). Looked up from germline, CDR1 is SQVTM and CDR2 is ANQGSEA. Trimming took 4 bases from V and 5 from J, leaving 9 bases between them. This CDR3 contains 12 residues. CDR3 bases: TGCAGCGTTGCCTCAGCGGACAATGAGCAGTTCTTC. Encoded protein: CSVASADNEQFF.